This T cell receptor beta chain was sequenced during a study of response to subunit inactivated influenza vaccine. Broader study findings: Every seasonal influenza vaccination brings in few new T cells, the authors suggested.

V was clipped by 1 base and J by 3 bases; unmatched bases: 18. This CDR3 comprises 20 residues. Germline V CDR1 and CDR2: SGHRS, YFSETQ. A word on this clonotype: Its antigen is unknown.

MiXCR, run by TCRdb on the RT-PCR reads, gives a single entry per CDR3 protein. The sample has about 310,000 distinct CDR3 sequences, over 20% seen once. This chain uses TRBV5-1 with TRBJ2-3; 9 nucleotides line up with TRBD1. Here the sequenced sample was PBMCs from blood, taken approximately 20 months after vaccination. The TCR originated in a man between 50 and 70 years old who received an inactivated influenza vaccine. The CDR3 DNA reads TGCGCCAGCAGCTTGTACCGGGGACAGGGAGGCCCCACCTCTACAGATACGCAGTATTTT. It is translated as CASSLYRGQGGPTSTDTQYF.